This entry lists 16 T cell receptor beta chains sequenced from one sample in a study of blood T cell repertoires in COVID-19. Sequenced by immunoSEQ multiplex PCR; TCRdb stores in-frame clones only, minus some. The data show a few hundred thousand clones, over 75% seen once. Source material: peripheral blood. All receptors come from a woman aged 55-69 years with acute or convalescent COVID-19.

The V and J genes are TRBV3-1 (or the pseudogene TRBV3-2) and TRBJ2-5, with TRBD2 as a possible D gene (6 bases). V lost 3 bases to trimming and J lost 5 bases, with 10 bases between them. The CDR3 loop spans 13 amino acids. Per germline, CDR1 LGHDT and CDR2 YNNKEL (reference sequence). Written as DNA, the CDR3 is TGTGCCAGCAGCCAGGTCCGGGGGGAGACCCAGTACTTC. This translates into CASSQVRGETQYF.

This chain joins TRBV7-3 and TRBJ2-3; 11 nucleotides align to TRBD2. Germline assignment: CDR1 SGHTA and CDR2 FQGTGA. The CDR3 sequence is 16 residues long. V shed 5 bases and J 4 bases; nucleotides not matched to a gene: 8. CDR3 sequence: CASSATASGRPDTQYF. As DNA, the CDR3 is TGTGCCAGCAGCGCCACCGCTAGCGGGAGGCCAGATACGCAGTATTTT.

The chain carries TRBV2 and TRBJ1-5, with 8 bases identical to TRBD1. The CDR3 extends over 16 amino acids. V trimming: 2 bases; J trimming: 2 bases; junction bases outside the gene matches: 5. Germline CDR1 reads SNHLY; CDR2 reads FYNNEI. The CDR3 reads CASSERTGLGNQPQHF. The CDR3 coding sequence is TGTGCCAGCAGTGAACGGACAGGGCTAGGCAATCAGCCCCAGCATTTT. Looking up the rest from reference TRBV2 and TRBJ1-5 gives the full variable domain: EPEVTQTPSHQVTQMGQEVILRCVPISNHLYFYWYRQILGQKVEFLVSFYNNEISEKSEIFDDQFSVERPDGSNFTLKIRSTKLEDSAMYFCASSERTGLGNQPQHFGDGTRLSIL.

The CDR3 loop reads CASSFWGSGSVQTQYF. DNA of the CDR3: TGTGCCAGCAGTTTTTGGGGTAGCGGGAGTGTTCAGACCCAGTACTTC. The V and J genes are TRBV28 and TRBJ2-5; TRBD2 agrees at 9 bases. From germline, CDR1 is MDHEN and CDR2 SYDVKM. With 3 bases clipped from V and 6 bases from J, the junction kept 11 bases outside the gene matches. This CDR3 has 16 residues.

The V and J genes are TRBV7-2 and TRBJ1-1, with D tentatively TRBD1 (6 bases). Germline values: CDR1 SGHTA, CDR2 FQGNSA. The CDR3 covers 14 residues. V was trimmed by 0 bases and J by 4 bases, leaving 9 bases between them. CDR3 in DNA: TGTGCCAGCAGCTTAGCTGTGGACAGCACTGAAGCTTTCTTT. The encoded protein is CASSLAVDSTEAFF.

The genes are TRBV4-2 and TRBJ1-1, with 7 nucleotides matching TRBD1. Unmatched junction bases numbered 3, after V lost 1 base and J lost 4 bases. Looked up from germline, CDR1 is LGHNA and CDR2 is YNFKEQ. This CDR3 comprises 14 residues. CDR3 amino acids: CASSQVGGFTEAFF. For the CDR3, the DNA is TGTGCCAGCAGCCAAGTAGGGGGCTTCACTGAAGCTTTCTTT.

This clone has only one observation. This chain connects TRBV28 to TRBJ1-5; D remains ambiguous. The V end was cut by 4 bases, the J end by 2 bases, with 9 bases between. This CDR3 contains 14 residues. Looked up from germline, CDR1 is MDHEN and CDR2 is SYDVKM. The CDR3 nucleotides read TGTGCCAGCAGTTGGGCAATTGGCAATCAGCCCCAGCATTTT. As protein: CASSWAIGNQPQHF.

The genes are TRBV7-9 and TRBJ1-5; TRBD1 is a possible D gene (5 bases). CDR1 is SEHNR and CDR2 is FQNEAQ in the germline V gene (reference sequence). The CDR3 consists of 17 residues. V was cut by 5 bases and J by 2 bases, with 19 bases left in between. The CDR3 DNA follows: TGTGCCAGCAGCCAAAGCGGGGGTCCCGGGGGCAATCAGCCCCAGCATTTT. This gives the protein CASSQSGGPGGNQPQHF.

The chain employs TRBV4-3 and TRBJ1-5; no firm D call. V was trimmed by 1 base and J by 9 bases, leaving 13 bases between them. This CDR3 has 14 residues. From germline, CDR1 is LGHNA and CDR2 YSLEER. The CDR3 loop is CASSQGRSMWPQHF. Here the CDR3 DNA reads TGCGCCAGCAGCCAAGGCCGTAGCATGTGGCCCCAGCATTTT.

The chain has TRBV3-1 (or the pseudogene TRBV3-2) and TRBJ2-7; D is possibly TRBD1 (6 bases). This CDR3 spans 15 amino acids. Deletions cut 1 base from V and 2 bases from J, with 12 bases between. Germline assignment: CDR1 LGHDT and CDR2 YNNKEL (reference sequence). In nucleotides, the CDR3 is TGTGCCAGCAGCCAAGGTACAGGGATCCCCTACGAGCAGTACTTC. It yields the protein CASSQGTGIPYEQYF.

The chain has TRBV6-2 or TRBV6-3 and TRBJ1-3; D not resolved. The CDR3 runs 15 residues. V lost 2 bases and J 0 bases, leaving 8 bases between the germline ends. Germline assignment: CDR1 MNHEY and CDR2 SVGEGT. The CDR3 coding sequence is TGTGCCAGCAGTTACGGACTGCTCTCTGGAAACACCATATATTTT. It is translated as CASSYGLLSGNTIYF.

In nucleotides, the CDR3 is TGTGCCAGCAGTCCTTTGACAGGGATCAATGAGCAGTTCTTC. It yields the protein CASSPLTGINEQFF. J is TRBJ2-1 and V is TRBV27, with 7 bases identical to TRBD1. The V and J ends lost 5 bases and 6 bases, in that order; junction bases with no gene match: 7. Germline CDR1 is MNHEY and CDR2 is SMNVEV (reference sequence). The CDR3 sequence is 14 residues long.

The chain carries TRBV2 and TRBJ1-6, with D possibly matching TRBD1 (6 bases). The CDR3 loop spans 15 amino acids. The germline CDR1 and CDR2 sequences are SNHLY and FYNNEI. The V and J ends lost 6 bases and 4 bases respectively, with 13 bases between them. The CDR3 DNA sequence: TGTGCCAGCAGAGGAAGCAGGGGTTATAATTCACCCCTCCACTTT. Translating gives CASRGSRGYNSPLHF.

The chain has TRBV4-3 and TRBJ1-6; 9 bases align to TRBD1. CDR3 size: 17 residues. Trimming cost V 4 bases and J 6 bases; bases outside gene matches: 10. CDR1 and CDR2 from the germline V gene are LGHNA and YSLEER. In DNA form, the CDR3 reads TGCGCCAGCAGCCCGGAACCACAGGGGGCGACTAATTCACCCCTCCACTTT. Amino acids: CASSPEPQGATNSPLHF.

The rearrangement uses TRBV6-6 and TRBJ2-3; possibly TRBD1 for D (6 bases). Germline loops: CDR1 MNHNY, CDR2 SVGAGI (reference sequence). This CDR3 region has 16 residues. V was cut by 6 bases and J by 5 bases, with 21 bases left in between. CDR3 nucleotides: TGTGCCAGCAGGGGGCTAGTGGGGGCGGTAAGAGATACGCAGTATTTT. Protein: CASRGLVGAVRDTQYF.

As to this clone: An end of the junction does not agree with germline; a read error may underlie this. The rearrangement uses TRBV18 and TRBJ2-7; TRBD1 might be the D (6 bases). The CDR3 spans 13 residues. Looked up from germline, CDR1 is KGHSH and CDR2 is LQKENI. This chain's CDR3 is CTSSPGDTLEQYF. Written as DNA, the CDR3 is TGTACCAGCTCACCAGGGGACACTCTCGAGCAGTACTTC.